A selection of T cell receptor beta chains follows, all from one sample in a study of cytomegalovirus exposure and HLA in healthy donors. Profiling relied on immunoSEQ multiplex PCR, and the TCRdb table lists in-frame clones only, not all of them. The sample lists under 200,000 clones, about nine tenths occurring once. The specimen sequenced was PBMCs. Source of these receptors: a woman between 18 and 29 years old in good health and CMV-seropositive. The CDR3 runs from the conserved cysteine through the conserved F or W. D genes are given only for firm matches.

TRBV7-8	TRBD1	CASSTGQGGLWEQFF
TRBV15	-	CATSRDHREETQYF
TRBV7-2	TRBD2	CASSLEREAYEQYF
TRBV18	-	CASSPGRDNEQFF
TRBV19	TRBD2	CASSNAGGFNEQFF
TRBV6-1	TRBD1	CASSEGLGDRAYEQYF
TRBV6-1	-	CASSEMGRGWETQYF
TRBV28	-	CASSLLRNQPQHF
TRBV9	-	CASSVGSSAVETQYF
TRBV9	TRBD2	CASSGGTSGIYNEQFF
TRBV9	TRBD2	CASSVTAGRTYNEQFF
TRBV7-9	-	CASSLNTVREKLFF
TRBV27	TRBD2	CASRFGTSGYNEQFF
TRBV10-2	-	CASSDSGNYGYTF
TRBV5-1	TRBD1	CASSEPTGDEQYF
TRBV7-3	-	CASSLEASGTDTQYF
TRBV6-1	TRBD1	CASSDRGLEETQYF
TRBV27	TRBD1	CASSKGQGIQSGANVLTF
TRBV5-1	TRBD1	CASSLEPGQGAVGYGYTF
TRBV7-2	TRBD2	CASSLSRGGSEQYF
TRBV5-1	TRBD2	CASRSLAGSTGELFF
TRBV7-8	-	CASSFIIDKRSSYEQYF
TRBV5-8	-	CASSRSGSGHRSYEQYF
TRBV6-5	-	CASSYGQQNQPQHF
TRBV5-4	TRBD2	CASSSLGGEREQYF
TRBV19	TRBD2	CASSLGLAGETDTQYF
TRBV10-3	TRBD1	CAIAGTGVSTGELFF
TRBV9	-	CASSVSPGLSPYEQYF
TRBV6-6	TRBD1	CASSYNGQGNQPQHF
TRBV27	TRBD1	CASSSARRDRGKELFF
TRBV29-1	-	CSWRVDTEAFF
TRBV28	-	CASSQMHTGELFF
TRBV28	TRBD1	CASRWTGRYGYTF
TRBV4-3	TRBD2	CASSQGTSGRTDTQYF
TRBV5-1	-	CASSLLVGLYNEQFF
TRBV28	TRBD2	CAISGRADTQYF
TRBV6-6	TRBD1	CASSSGQVPEQFF
TRBV29-1	-	CSVRRLGTYEQYF
TRBV7-3	-	CASSLGIRGANTEAFF
TRBV2	-	CASSGTLNGDIQYF